Following are 9 T cell receptor beta chains from one sample sequenced in a study of molecular identifiers for immune sequencing clone quantification. TCRdb re-derived calls from the PCR reads in MiXCR, one entry per CDR3 protein. Seen here are about 39,000 distinct CDR3 sequences, approximately 17% observed once, and the top ten hold roughly 6.6%. The sample consisted of naive CD8+ T cells from blood, with Jurkat cell RNA spiked in. The subset was: FACS-sorted CD8+CD4-CCR7+CD45RA+ naive T cells. These receptors came from a human donor in good health. Some libraries in this study had Jurkat cell RNA spiked in.

This clonotype was seen ten or more times. The chain uses TRBV19 and TRBJ1-1; D gene unclear. The CDR3 length is 12 residues. Germline lookup yields CDR1 LNHDA and CDR2 SQIVND (reference sequence). The ends were cut back, 5 bases at V and 3 bases at J, with 7 bases in the middle. CDR3: CASSWSYTEAFF. Here the CDR3 DNA reads TGTGCCAGTAGTTGGAGTTACACTGAAGCTTTCTTT.

The chain employs TRBV29-1 and TRBJ2-1; 7 bases match TRBD1. Trimming removed 4 bases from V and 3 bases from J; junction bases left unmatched: 3. This CDR3 spans 13 amino acids. Per the germline V gene, CDR1 is SQVTM and CDR2 is ANQGSEA. The CDR3 loop reads CSVVGTVYNEQFF. The DNA of the CDR3 is TGCAGCGTTGTAGGGACAGTCTACAATGAGCAGTTCTTC.

In this sample, this clonotype turned up many times. V and J are TRBV11-2 and TRBJ2-3; 7 nucleotides align to TRBD2. V was pared by 2 bases and J by 2 bases, with 7 bases of the junction left unmatched. The germline V gene has CDR1 SGHAT and CDR2 FQNNGV. The CDR3 covers 16 residues. The CDR3 nucleotides read TGTGCCAGCAGCTTAAGCCTAGCGGAGCCCACAGATACGCAGTATTTT. It translates to CASSLSLAEPTDTQYF. The whole variable domain, filled in from reference TRBV11-2 and TRBJ2-3, reads EAGVAQSPRYKIIEKRQSVAFWCNPISGHATLYWYQQILGQGPKLLIQFQNNGVVDDSQLPKDRFSAERLKGVDSTLKIQPAKLEDSAVYLCASSLSLAEPTDTQYFGPGTRLTVL.

This clonotype was seen only a few times. The gene calls are TRBV4-3 and TRBJ2-7; no clear D. The V and J ends lost 0 bases and 0 bases respectively, with 9 bases between them. There are 15 residues in the CDR3. Germline lookup yields CDR1 LGHNA and CDR2 YSLEER. In DNA form, the CDR3 reads TGCGCCAGCAGCCAAGATAACTCAGGCTCCTACGAGCAGTACTTC. Amino acids: CASSQDNSGSYEQYF.

This clonotype was observed a handful of times. The V gene is TRBV27, the J gene TRBJ1-5; D is perhaps TRBD1 (5 bases). V lost 4 bases and J 5 bases, leaving 9 bases between the germline ends. Germline CDR1 MNHEY, CDR2 SMNVEV (reference sequence). The CDR3 sequence is 13 residues long. The CDR3 DNA is TGTGCCAGCAGTTGGGCAGGGTATCAGCCCCAGCATTTT. This sequence encodes CASSWAGYQPQHF.

This clonotype was found many times. The CDR3 loop reads CATHRGVDEQFF. Written as DNA, the CDR3 is TGTGCCACCCACCGAGGTGTCGATGAGCAGTTCTTC. The V call is TRBV15, the J call TRBJ2-1; D remains ambiguous. This CDR3 region has 12 residues. Germline V lookup: CDR1 LNHNV, CDR2 YYDKDF (reference sequence). V lost 8 bases, J lost 8 bases, and 13 bases lay in between.

This clonotype was counted many times. V usage is TRBV4-1 and J usage is TRBJ2-1, with TRBD2 matching 9 bases. CDR1 is MGHRA, CDR2 YSYEKL, per germline. The CDR3 is 17 residues long. Unmatched junction bases numbered 7, after V lost 1 base and J lost 3 bases. CDR3 region: CASSQGGSGSFYNEQFF. CDR3 in DNA: TGCGCCAGCAGCCAAGGAGGTAGCGGGAGTTTCTACAATGAGCAGTTCTTC.

V usage is TRBV9 and J usage is TRBJ2-2; D remains ambiguous. The CDR3 spans 12 residues. Trimming took off 4 bases at V and 3 bases at J, with 4 bases between the two ends. Germline CDR1 SGDLS, CDR2 YYNGEE. CDR3 loop: CASSTDTGELFF. The CDR3 nucleotides are TGTGCCAGCAGCACTGACACCGGGGAGCTGTTTTTT.

The chain recombines TRBV13 with TRBJ1-4, with 8 positions matching TRBD1. The ends lost 0 bases at V and 0 bases at J; junction bases unmatched: 3. The CDR3 spans 17 residues. Germline V gives CDR1 PRHDT, CDR2 FYEKMQ (reference sequence). The CDR3 sequence is CASSLGTGDATNEKLFF. The CDR3 nucleotides read TGTGCCAGCAGCTTAGGGACAGGGGACGCAACTAATGAAAAACTGTTTTTT. The whole variable domain, filled in from reference TRBV13 and TRBJ1-4, reads AAGVIQSPRHLIKEKRETATLKCYPIPRHDTVYWYQQGPGQDPQFLISFYEKMQSDKGSIPDRFSAQQFSDYHSELNMSSLELGDSALYFCASSLGTGDATNEKLFFGSGTQLSVL.